This paragraph covers one TCR beta chain sequence. Its specificity is unknown. This CDR3 comprises 18 residues. This sample is drawn from a study of identical twins. Study results and limitations: With abundant cord blood beta clonotypes, insertions were fewer; memory repertoires showed no such pattern.

TCRdb recomputed calls from the 5' RACE reads with MiXCR, one row per CDR3 protein. The sample has approximately 630,000 distinct CDR3 sequences, roughly 7.2% seen once; the top ten hold 1.6%. The data were also submitted as part of a second study, on yellow fever vaccine responses in identical twins.

The V gene is TRBV21-1, the J gene TRBJ2-3; the table assigns TRBD1, which was not confirmed against the DNA. TRBV21-1 is assigned pseudogene status. The clonotype comes from a woman under 30 in good health. The specimen sequenced was PBMCs. The CDR3 sequence: CASSKDSGRWISTDTQYF. CDR3 in DNA: TGTGCCAGCAGCAAAGATTCGGGGCGGTGGATTAGCACAGATACGCAGTATTTT.